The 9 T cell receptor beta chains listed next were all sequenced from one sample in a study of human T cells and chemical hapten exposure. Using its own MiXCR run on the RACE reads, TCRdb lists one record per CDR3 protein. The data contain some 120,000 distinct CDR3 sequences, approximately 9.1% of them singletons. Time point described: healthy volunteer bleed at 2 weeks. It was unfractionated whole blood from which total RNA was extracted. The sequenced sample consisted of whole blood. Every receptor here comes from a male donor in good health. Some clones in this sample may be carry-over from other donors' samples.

CDR3 bases: TGTGCCAGCAGCCAAGCCGACAGGCAAAATGAGCAGTTCTTC. Protein sequence: CASSQADRQNEQFF. The V and J genes are TRBV4-2 and TRBJ2-1; D is possibly TRBD1 (6 bases). Trimming cost V 1 base and J 7 bases, with 11 bases left between them. Looked up from germline, CDR1 is LGHNA and CDR2 is YNFKEQ. The CDR3 spans 14 residues.

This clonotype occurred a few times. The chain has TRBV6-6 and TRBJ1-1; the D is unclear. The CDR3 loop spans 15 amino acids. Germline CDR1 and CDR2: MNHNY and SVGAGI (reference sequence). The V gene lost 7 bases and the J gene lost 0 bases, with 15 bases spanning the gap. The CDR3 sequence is CASTPPGSMNTEAFF. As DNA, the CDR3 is TGTGCCAGCACCCCCCCGGGGTCTATGAACACTGAAGCTTTCTTT.

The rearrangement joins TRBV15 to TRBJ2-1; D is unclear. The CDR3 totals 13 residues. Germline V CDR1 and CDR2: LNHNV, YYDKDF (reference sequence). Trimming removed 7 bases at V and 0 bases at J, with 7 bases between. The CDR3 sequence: CATTGDSYNEQFF. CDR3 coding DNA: TGTGCCACCACAGGTGACTCCTACAATGAGCAGTTCTTC.

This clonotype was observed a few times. CDR3 DNA sequence: TGTGCCAGCAGTTACCTGCCGACTAGCGGAAGCTCCTACAATGAGCAGTTCTTC. Encoded protein: CASSYLPTSGSSYNEQFF. The V and J genes are TRBV6-6 and TRBJ2-1; 9 nucleotides align to TRBD2. J lost 0 bases, V lost 2 bases, and 8 bases had no gene match. This CDR3 has 18 residues. Germline V gene lookup returns CDR1 MNHNY and CDR2 SVGAGI (reference sequence).

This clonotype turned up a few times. CDR3 loop: CASIGAGELFF. CDR3 DNA: TGCGCCAGCATCGGAGCCGGGGAGCTGTTTTTT. V gene TRBV5-1 combines with J gene TRBJ2-2; no clear D. The CDR3 is 11 amino acids. Germline V gives CDR1 SGHRS, CDR2 YFSETQ. Trimming took off 6 bases at V and 6 bases at J, with 6 bases between the two ends.

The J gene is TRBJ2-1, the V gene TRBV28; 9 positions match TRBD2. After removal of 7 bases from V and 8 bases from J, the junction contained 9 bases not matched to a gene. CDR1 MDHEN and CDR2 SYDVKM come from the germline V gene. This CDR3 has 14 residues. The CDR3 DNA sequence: TGTGCCAGCACGAGCGGGGGGCTGTCGGATGAGCAGTTCTTC. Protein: CASTSGGLSDEQFF.

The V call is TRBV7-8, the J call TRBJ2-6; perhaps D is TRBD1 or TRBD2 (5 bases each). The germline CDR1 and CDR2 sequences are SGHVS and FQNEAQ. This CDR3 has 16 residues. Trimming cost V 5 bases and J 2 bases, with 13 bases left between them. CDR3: CASSPSGRAGANVLTF. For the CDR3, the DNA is TGTGCCAGCAGCCCCAGCGGCAGGGCTGGGGCCAACGTCCTGACTTTC.

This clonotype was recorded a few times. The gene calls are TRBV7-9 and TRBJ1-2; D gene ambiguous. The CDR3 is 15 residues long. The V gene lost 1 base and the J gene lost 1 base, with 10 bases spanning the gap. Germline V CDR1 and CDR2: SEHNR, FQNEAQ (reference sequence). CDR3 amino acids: CASSLVSAYNYGYTF. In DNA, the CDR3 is TGTGCCAGCAGCTTAGTTTCAGCTTATAACTATGGCTACACCTTC.

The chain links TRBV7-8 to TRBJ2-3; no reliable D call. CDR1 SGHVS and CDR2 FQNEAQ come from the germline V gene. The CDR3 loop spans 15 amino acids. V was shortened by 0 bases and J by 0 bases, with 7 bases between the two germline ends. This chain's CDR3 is CASSLAVPSTDTQYF. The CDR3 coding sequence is TGTGCCAGCAGCTTAGCGGTTCCGAGCACAGATACGCAGTATTTT.